This T cell receptor (beta chain) was profiled in a study of T cells after somatic rescue of genetic block. Measured with immunoSEQ multiplex PCR; TCRdb has only the in-frame clones, and not every one. Of under 150,000 clones in the sample, about 89% were seen once. The V gene's germline CDR1 is MNHEY and CDR2 SVGAGI. The CDR3 spans 14 residues. V gave up 5 bases and J gave up 2 bases; unmatched junction bases: 3. V gene TRBV6-5 combines with J gene TRBJ1-3; 7 bases are shared with TRBD1. The receptor's source is a woman between 18 and 30 years old. Sequencing was performed on peripheral blood mononuclear cells (PBMCs). CDR3 sequence reads: CASSRTGAGNTIYF. The CDR3 nucleotides are TGTGCCAGCAGTCGAACAGGGGCTGGAAACACCATATATTTT.